Each of the 27 T cell receptor beta chains below was sequenced from the same sample in a study of read filtering for tumor transcriptome and immune sequencing. From around 0.4 ug of RNA, a library with molecular barcoded alpha/delta and beta/gamma adaptors was made. TCRdb analysed the reads with MiXCR anew, one entry per CDR3 protein. The data show under 25,000 distinct CDR3 sequences, with approximately 14% seen just once and 66% held by the top ten. The sequenced material came from a population of CD138-negative cells sorted from bone marrow. The receptor set was obtained from a donor at least 40 years old with multiple myeloma.

This clonotype was observed at least ten times. This rearrangement joins TRBV20-1 to TRBJ2-1; D unresolved. CDR1 is DFQATT and CDR2 is SNEGSKA in the germline V gene (reference sequence). This CDR3 is built from 13 residues. V was shortened by 6 bases and J by 0 bases, with 9 bases between the two germline ends. CDR3 protein: CSAQVPSYNEQFF. The CDR3 DNA sequence: TGCAGTGCCCAGGTGCCCTCCTACAATGAGCAGTTCTTC.

V usage is TRBV28 and J usage is TRBJ2-2; the D gene could be TRBD1 or TRBD2 (6 bases each). Looked up from germline, CDR1 is MDHEN and CDR2 is SYDVKM. The CDR3 is 13 amino acids. Trimming took 7 bases from V and 5 from J, leaving 11 bases between them. The CDR3 here is CASTLGGTGELFF. DNA of the CDR3: TGTGCCAGCACCTTAGGGGGGACCGGGGAGCTGTTTTTT.

Ten or more counts support this clonotype. This rearrangement joins TRBV7-2 to TRBJ2-3; TRBD2 might be the D (6 bases). This CDR3 contains 15 residues. V was cut by 5 bases and J by 0 bases, with 12 bases left in between. Germline CDR1 reads SGHTA; CDR2 reads FQGNSA. CDR3 DNA: TGTGCCAGCAGCCTACGGCGGGGTAGCACAGATACGCAGTATTTT. Translation: CASSLRRGSTDTQYF.

The J gene is TRBJ2-7, the V gene TRBV29-1; the match to TRBD1 covers 8 bases. The V gene's germline CDR1 is SQVTM and CDR2 ANQGSEA. The CDR3 spans 16 residues. The V gene end was trimmed by 0 bases and the J gene end by 5 bases; junction bases not matched to a gene: 12. The CDR3 spells CSVEDRGTGGDHEQYF. DNA of the CDR3: TGCAGCGTTGAAGATCGGGGGACAGGAGGGGACCACGAGCAGTACTTC.

This clonotype was seen ten or more times. The chain uses TRBV2 and TRBJ2-1, with D perhaps matching TRBD2 (6 bases). V gave up 4 bases and J gave up 10 bases, with 20 bases separating them. CDR3 length equals 15 residues. CDR1 is SNHLY and CDR2 is FYNNEI in the germline V gene. The CDR3 DNA sequence: TGTGCCAGCAGTGGTCGGCTAGCGCCAGTCATGGAGCAGTTCTTC. Translated, it gives CASSGRLAPVMEQFF.

On this clonotype: One end of the junction is discordant with germline, which a read error may explain. The chain links TRBV20-1 to TRBJ2-7, with a tentative D call TRBD2 (6 bases). The CDR3 has 15 residues. Germline CDR1 reads DFQATT; CDR2 reads SNEGSKA (reference sequence). The CDR3 coding sequence is TGTAGTGCCCCCCGCGGGGCTTCGATCTCCTACGAGCAGTACTTC. Translated, it gives CSAPRGASISYEQYF.

Worth noting for this clonotype: A much larger clone differs from this one at a single base, so this may be a read error. This chain connects TRBV2 to TRBJ2-2; possibly TRBD1 for D (6 bases). This CDR3 spans 13 amino acids. Trimming took off 9 bases at V and 6 bases at J, with 14 bases between the two ends. Germline V gene data show CDR1 as SNHLY and CDR2 as FYNNEI. The CDR3 region is CASIQGRAGELFF. The CDR3 DNA is TGTGCCAGTATACAGGGCCGGGCCGGGGAGCTGTTTTTT.

This clonotype was counted only a few times. A read error may be the cause here, since a much bigger clone is one base away. The chain employs TRBV30 and TRBJ2-5; weak D call: TRBD2 (5 bases). The V gene lost 2 bases and the J gene lost 5 bases, with 15 bases spanning the gap. The CDR3 sequence is 14 residues long. Germline V gives CDR1 GTSNPN, CDR2 SVGIG (reference sequence). The CDR3 protein is CAWSSGIRAETQYF. The CDR3 nucleotides read TGTGCCTGGAGTTCCGGGATCCGGGCCGAGACCCAGTACTTC.

This clonotype turned up a few times. It is likely a read error: a sequence one base away is far more abundant. The V and J genes are TRBV11-3 and TRBJ2-2, with TRBD2 as a possible D gene (6 bases). The CDR3 extends over 14 amino acids. Germline V gene sequence: CDR1 SGHNT, CDR2 YENEEA. Trimming shortened V by 11 bases and J by 5 bases, and 18 bases separated the two germline ends. The CDR3 loop is CACMTGASTGELFF. CDR3 nucleotides: TGTGCCTGTATGACGGGAGCATCGACCGGGGAGCTGTTTTTT. The full variable domain, in which reference TRBV11-3 and TRBJ2-2 provide the parts outside the CDR3, is EAGVVQSPRYKIIEKKQPVAFWCNPISGHNTLYWYLQNLGQGPELLIRYENEEAVDDSQLPKDRFSAERLKGVDSTLKIQPAELGDSAVYLCACMTGASTGELFFGEGSRLTVL.

Regarding this clonotype: An end of the junction differs from the germline gene, which may be a read error. The V and J genes are TRBV7-2 and TRBJ2-1, with TRBD2 matching over 7 bases. CDR3 length: 16 residues. Germline loops: CDR1 SGHTA, CDR2 FQGNSA. Written as DNA, the CDR3 is TGTGCCAGCAGCTTAGTATTAACTAGCGCATACAATGAGCAGTCCTTC. Amino acids: CASSLVLTSAYNEQSF. The full variable domain, rest sourced from reference TRBV7-2 and TRBJ2-1, is GAGVSQSPSNKVTEKGKDVELRCDPISGHTALYWYRQSLGQGLEFLIYFQGNSAPDKSGLPSDRFSAERTGGSVSTLTIQRTQQEDSAVYLCASSLVLTSAYNEQSFGPGTRLTVL.

V is TRBV6-1 and J is TRBJ2-3; possible D gene TRBD1, 5 bases. V was shortened by 1 base and J by 1 base, with 9 bases between the two germline ends. The germline CDR1 and CDR2 sequences are MNHNS and SASEGT. CDR3 length: 15 residues. CDR3 in DNA: TGTGCCAGCAGTGAAGGGGTAGGGGGCACAGATACGCAGTATTTT. Its protein is CASSEGVGGTDTQYF.

The table lists this clonotype with many counts. The CDR3 nucleotides are TGCGCCAGCAGCCGCGGGTGGTCTGGAAACACCATATATTTT. As protein: CASSRGWSGNTIYF. The chain links TRBV4-1 to TRBJ1-3; D gene ambiguous. Germline lookup yields CDR1 MGHRA and CDR2 YSYEKL. The CDR3 sequence is 14 residues long. Trimming stripped 4 bases from V and 1 base from J, with 8 bases between.

Note on this clonotype: A single base separates this from a much larger clone, so it may be a read error. The V call is TRBV25-1, the J call TRBJ1-4; D possibly corresponds to TRBD1 (5 bases). This CDR3 region has 13 residues. From germline, CDR1 is MGHDK and CDR2 SYGVNS. The CDR3 sequence: CASIDSSGEELFF. The CDR3 DNA reads as TGTGCCAGCATCGACAGCTCGGGTGAAGAACTGTTTTTT.

The CDR3 coding sequence is TGTGCCAGCAGTGGTGGTAGGGCCCCCGTGAGTGGGCAGTTCTTC. This codes for CASSGGRAPVSGQFF. This chain uses TRBV2 with TRBJ2-1; D unclear. CDR1 SNHLY and CDR2 FYNNEI come from the germline V gene. Trimming removed 4 bases from V and 12 bases from J, with 22 bases in between. CDR3 size: 15 residues. The full variable domain, completed using reference TRBV2 and TRBJ2-1, is EPEVTQTPSHQVTQMGQEVILRCVPISNHLYFYWYRQILGQKVEFLVSFYNNEISEKSEIFDDQFSVERPDGSNFTLKIRSTKLEDSAMYFCASSGGRAPVSGQFFGPGTRLTVL.

This clonotype was detected ten times or more. The gene calls are TRBV28 and TRBJ2-1; tentatively, D is TRBD2 (6 bases). The CDR3 is made up of 13 amino acids. Germline V gives CDR1 MDHEN, CDR2 SYDVKM. Trimming took off 6 bases at V and 2 bases at J, with 8 bases between the two ends. This CDR3 reads CASRGRPYNEQFF. The CDR3 region has the DNA TGTGCCAGCAGAGGGAGGCCCTACAATGAGCAGTTCTTC.

Remarks on this clonotype: Given a much more abundant clone one base away, this may be a read error. The chain links TRBV5-4 to TRBJ1-1, with 7 bases that match TRBD1. The CDR3 is 15 amino acids. CDR1 is SGHNT and CDR2 is YYREEE in the germline V gene (reference sequence). The CDR3 coding sequence is TGTGTCAGCAGCTTTCCGACAGGGTCGAAGACTGAAGCTTTCTTT. Translated: CVSSFPTGSKTEAFF.

This clonotype came up many times. This chain connects TRBV25-1 to TRBJ2-3, with 9 bases lining up with TRBD2. The CDR3 loop spans 17 amino acids. The V gene end was trimmed by 8 bases and the J gene end by 2 bases; junction bases not matched to a gene: 14. Germline V gene lookup returns CDR1 MGHDK and CDR2 SYGVNS. DNA of the CDR3: TGTGCCAGCGGGGGGACTAGCAACAGGATTAACACAGATACGCAGTATTTT. Protein sequence: CASGGTSNRINTDTQYF.

This clonotype was counted at least ten times. The chain links TRBV11-2 to TRBJ2-7; 8 bases match TRBD1. CDR3 size: 15 residues. J lost 2 bases, V lost 6 bases, and 9 bases had no gene match. The V gene's germline CDR1 is SGHAT and CDR2 FQNNGV. The CDR3 spells CASRPGQGLTYEQYF. The CDR3 nucleotides read TGTGCCAGCAGACCCGGACAGGGATTAACCTACGAGCAGTACTTC.

This clonotype was recorded at least ten times. This rearrangement joins TRBV12-3 or TRBV12-4 to TRBJ2-1, with 9 bases that match TRBD2. The CDR3 runs to 16 residues. J lost 3 bases, V lost 3 bases, and 6 bases had no gene match. The chain's CDR3 is CASSFLSSGDYNEQFF. In DNA, the CDR3 is TGTGCCAGCAGTTTCTTGTCTAGCGGGGACTACAATGAGCAGTTCTTC.

With regard to this clonotype: This may be a read error: a much more frequent sequence differs by one nucleotide. This chain links TRBV29-1 with TRBJ2-4, with 8 bases lining up with TRBD1. Germline CDR1 SQVTM, CDR2 ANQGSEA. CDR3 length: 13 residues. CDR3 residues: CSVAGQAKNSQYF. Written as DNA, the CDR3 is TGCAGCGTCGCGGGACAGGCCAAAAACAGTCAGTACTTC. Filled out from reference TRBV29-1 and TRBJ2-4, the complete variable domain reads SAVISQKPSRDICQRGTSLTIQCQVDSQVTMMFWYRQQPGQSLTLIATANQGSEATYESGFVIDKFPISRPNLTFSTLTVSNMSPEDSSIYLCSVAGQAKNSQYFGAGTRLSVL.

The chain couples TRBV6-1 to TRBJ2-5; the match to TRBD2 covers 11 bases. The CDR3 sequence is 18 residues long. CDR1 is MNHNS, CDR2 SASEGT, per germline. The junction had 13 bases not matched to a gene; V was cut back by 1 base and J by 6 bases. CDR3 sequence: CASSEDTSGRTGRKTQYF. The CDR3 nucleotides are TGTGCCAGCAGTGAAGATACTAGCGGGAGAACGGGGAGGAAGACCCAGTACTTC.

This clonotype was seen ten or more times. The chain is built from TRBV11-2 and TRBJ2-7; D is uncertain. This CDR3 is 15 amino acids long. The V gene's germline CDR1 is SGHAT and CDR2 FQNNGV. The V gene lost 1 base and the J gene lost 3 bases, with 13 bases spanning the gap. CDR3 protein: CASSLVGRGRYEQYF. The CDR3 region has the DNA TGTGCCAGCAGCTTAGTAGGTAGAGGTCGCTACGAGCAGTACTTC.

This clonotype was picked up many times. The chain employs TRBV6-2 or TRBV6-3 and TRBJ1-5; 8 bases align to TRBD1. The CDR3 has 19 amino acids. The germline CDR1 and CDR2 sequences are MNHEY and SVGEGT. The ends lost 7 bases at V and 1 base at J; junction bases unmatched: 18. The CDR3 DNA reads as TGTGCCAGCACCAAAAGGCCGACAGGGGTCATAGGAAGCAATCAGCCCCAGCATTTT. It specifies CASTKRPTGVIGSNQPQHF.

This clonotype was counted at least ten times. This sequence joins TRBV5-1 and TRBJ2-1, with 7 positions matching TRBD2. Germline CDR1 and CDR2: SGHRS and YFSETQ. Losses at the gene ends were 3 bases for V and 11 bases for J; bases not matched to a gene: 8. This CDR3 is built from 13 residues. Here the CDR3 reads CASSSHGGEKQFF. The CDR3 DNA reads TGCGCCAGCAGCTCCCATGGGGGGGAAAAGCAGTTCTTC.

This clonotype was detected many times. J is TRBJ2-1 and V is TRBV6-1, with 7 bases matching TRBD1. The CDR3 runs to 15 residues. The germline gives CDR1 MNHNS, CDR2 SASEGT. With 0 bases clipped from V and 4 bases from J, the junction kept 3 bases outside the gene matches. CDR3 nucleotides: TGTGCCAGCAGTGAAGCGCCAGGGGGTTACAATGAGCAGTTCTTC. Translating gives CASSEAPGGYNEQFF.

Of note for this clonotype: The missing conserved phenylalanine or tryptophan at the end of this CDR3 makes a read error likely. The gene calls are TRBV28 and TRBJ2-5, with a possible D match to TRBD2 (5 bases). Germline V gene sequence: CDR1 MDHEN, CDR2 SYDVKM. This CDR3 is built from 13 residues. This CDR3 reads CASSGLAKETQYL. In nucleotides, the CDR3 is TGTGCCAGCAGTGGGCTAGCCAAAGAGACTCAGTACCTC.

This clonotype has a count of ten or more. The gene calls are TRBV20-1 and TRBJ2-7, with D possibly called TRBD1 or TRBD2 (5 bases each). V shed 1 base and J shed 4 bases, with 17 bases lying between them. Germline V gene lookup returns CDR1 DFQATT and CDR2 SNEGSKA (reference sequence). The CDR3 spans 15 residues. The CDR3 region is CSARVSGRMSYEQYF. CDR3 in DNA: TGCAGTGCTAGAGTATCGGGACGTATGAGTTACGAGCAGTACTTC.